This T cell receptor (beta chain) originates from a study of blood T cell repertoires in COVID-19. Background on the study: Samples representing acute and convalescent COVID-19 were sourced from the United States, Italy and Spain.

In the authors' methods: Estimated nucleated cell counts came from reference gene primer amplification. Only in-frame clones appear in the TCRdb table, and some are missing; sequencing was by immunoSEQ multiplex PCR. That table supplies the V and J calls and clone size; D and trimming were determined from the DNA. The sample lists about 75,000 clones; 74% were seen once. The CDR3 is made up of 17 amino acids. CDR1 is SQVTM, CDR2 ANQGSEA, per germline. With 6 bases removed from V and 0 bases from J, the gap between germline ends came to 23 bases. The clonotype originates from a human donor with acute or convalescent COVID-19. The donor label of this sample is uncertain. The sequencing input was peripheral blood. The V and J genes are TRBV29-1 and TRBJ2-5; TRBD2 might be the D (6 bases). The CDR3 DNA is TGCAGCGTCCGAACCGGGACTGCCGCAAGTAACCAAGAGACCCAGTACTTC. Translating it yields CSVRTGTAASNQETQYF.